This is a list of T cell receptor beta chains from one sample in a study of control samples from healthy donors and cancer patients. The protocol was immunoSEQ multiplex PCR, while the TCRdb copy is restricted to in-frame clones and leaves out a portion. The sample shows 150,000 to 200,000 clones, 80% to 95% of them seen only once. Sequenced sample: blood. These TCRs come from a woman in her thirties or forties in good health. Both conserved end residues are part of each CDR3. The order of the fields is V gene, clone size, J gene, D gene, CDR3 DNA, CDR3 protein. D genes are given only for firm matches. Where a row states a size, it is once, few, many or the class of an expanded clone; other rows omit it.

v_gene: TRBV7-9
abundance: NA
j_gene: TRBJ2-2
d_gene: NA
CDR3nt: TGTGCCAGCAGCTTTGACAACACCGGGGAGCTGTTTTTT
CDR3aa: CASSFDNTGELFF

v_gene: TRBV2
abundance: NA
j_gene: TRBJ2-1
d_gene: NA
CDR3nt: TGTGCCAGCAGTGTGGGCCAGGGCCAGTGGAATGAGCAGTTCTTC
CDR3aa: CASSVGQGQWNEQFF

v_gene: TRBV7-6
abundance: NA
j_gene: TRBJ2-7
d_gene: TRBD2
CDR3nt: TGTGCCAGCAGCTTAGGGGAGGGCGAGCAGTACTTC
CDR3aa: CASSLGEGEQYF

v_gene: TRBV11-2
abundance: few
j_gene: TRBJ1-5
d_gene: NA
CDR3nt: TGTGCCAGCAGCTTAGTTGCCCAGGGGCCCCAGCATTTT
CDR3aa: CASSLVAQGPQHF

v_gene: TRBV7-9
abundance: NA
j_gene: TRBJ1-1
d_gene: NA
CDR3nt: TGTGCCAGCAGCTTTGGATTTGAAGCTTTCTTT
CDR3aa: CASSFGFEAFF

v_gene: TRBV14
abundance: NA
j_gene: TRBJ2-7
d_gene: NA
CDR3nt: TGTGCCAGCAGCCAAGACAGGGATGGTATCTCCTACGAGCAGTACTTC
CDR3aa: CASSQDRDGISYEQYF

v_gene: TRBV6-5
abundance: NA
j_gene: TRBJ2-5
d_gene: NA
CDR3nt: TGTGCCAGCAGGACCTTTGGGGAGACCCAGTACTTC
CDR3aa: CASRTFGETQYF

v_gene: TRBV27
abundance: NA
j_gene: TRBJ1-6
d_gene: TRBD1
CDR3nt: TGTGCCAGCAGTCTACGGGACAGGGGGCCTAATTCACCCCTCCACTTT
CDR3aa: CASSLRDRGPNSPLHF

v_gene: TRBV5-1
abundance: NA
j_gene: TRBJ2-5
d_gene: TRBD1
CDR3nt: TGCGCCAGCAGCGGGGACAGTTTCCAAGAGACCCAGTACTTC
CDR3aa: CASSGDSFQETQYF

v_gene: TRBV7-9
abundance: NA
j_gene: TRBJ2-1
d_gene: TRBD1
CDR3nt: TGTGCCAGCAGCTCCCCACCCCGGACAGGGTTTTCTTACGATGAGCAGTTCTTC
CDR3aa: CASSSPPRTGFSYDEQFF

v_gene: TRBV2
abundance: NA
j_gene: TRBJ1-1
d_gene: NA
CDR3nt: TGTGCCAGCAGTGATATGGACACTGAAGCTTTCTTT
CDR3aa: CASSDMDTEAFF

v_gene: TRBV6-1
abundance: few
j_gene: TRBJ1-2
d_gene: NA
CDR3nt: TGTGCCAGCAGTGAAGGTGGGGGACCGTATGGCTACACCTTC
CDR3aa: CASSEGGGPYGYTF

v_gene: TRBV6-4
abundance: NA
j_gene: TRBJ2-2
d_gene: TRBD2
CDR3nt: TGTGCCAGCAGTGGACTAGCGGGGGGGAACACCGGGGAGCTGTTTTTT
CDR3aa: CASSGLAGGNTGELFF

v_gene: TRBV7-9
abundance: NA
j_gene: TRBJ1-6
d_gene: NA
CDR3nt: TGTGCCAGCAGCTTAAGTTCACCCCTCCACTTT
CDR3aa: CASSLSSPLHF

v_gene: TRBV6-1
abundance: NA
j_gene: TRBJ1-1
d_gene: NA
CDR3nt: TGTGCCAGCAGTGAGGCCGGGAACACTGAAGCTTTCTTT
CDR3aa: CASSEAGNTEAFF

v_gene: TRBV10-2
abundance: NA
j_gene: TRBJ2-7
d_gene: NA
CDR3nt: TGCGCCAGCAGCGGGGGGACACTCTACGAGCAGTACTTC
CDR3aa: CASSGGTLYEQYF

v_gene: TRBV6-2/TRBV6-3
abundance: NA
j_gene: TRBJ2-5
d_gene: TRBD2
CDR3nt: TGTGCCAGCAGTTCCTCGGGGGGGTCCCAAGAGACCCAGTACTTC
CDR3aa: CASSSSGGSQETQYF

v_gene: TRBV5-4
abundance: NA
j_gene: TRBJ1-1
d_gene: NA
CDR3nt: TGTGCCAGCAACTTGGGCTCCGACAGAGATGTTGAAGCTTTCTTT
CDR3aa: CASNLGSDRDVEAFF

v_gene: TRBV1
abundance: NA
j_gene: TRBJ2-3
d_gene: NA
CDR3nt: TGCACCAGCAGCCCCCCCTTGTGGGGACAGGCTTACACAGATACGCAGTATTTT
CDR3aa: CTSSPPLWGQAYTDTQYF

v_gene: TRBV7-9
abundance: NA
j_gene: TRBJ1-4
d_gene: NA
CDR3nt: TGTGCCAGCAGCTTGGACAACCATGAAAAACTGTTTTTT
CDR3aa: CASSLDNHEKLFF

v_gene: TRBV2
abundance: NA
j_gene: TRBJ2-1
d_gene: TRBD2
CDR3nt: TGTGCCAGCGGGCCCGGGGGGGGGCCCTACAATGAGCAGTTCTTC
CDR3aa: CASGPGGGPYNEQFF

v_gene: TRBV10-3
abundance: NA
j_gene: TRBJ1-1
d_gene: TRBD1
CDR3nt: TGTGCCATCAGTGAGTGGGGACAGGGAGCAAACACTGAAGCTTTCTTT
CDR3aa: CAISEWGQGANTEAFF

v_gene: TRBV18
abundance: NA
j_gene: TRBJ2-1
d_gene: TRBD2
CDR3nt: TGTGCCAGCTCACCGAGGTTAACGGGGGGGGACAATGAGCAGTTCTTC
CDR3aa: CASSPRLTGGDNEQFF

v_gene: TRBV10-2
abundance: once
j_gene: TRBJ1-2
d_gene: NA
CDR3nt: TGCGCCAGCAGTGAGTCGAGCGGGGGCACGATAGGCTACACCTTC
CDR3aa: CASSESSGGTIGYTF

v_gene: TRBV2
abundance: NA
j_gene: TRBJ2-1
d_gene: NA
CDR3nt: TGTGCCAGCTGGCGCCGTAATTACAATGAGCAGTTCTTC
CDR3aa: CASWRRNYNEQFF

v_gene: TRBV24-1
abundance: NA
j_gene: TRBJ1-2
d_gene: TRBD1
CDR3nt: TGTGCCACCGCACGGACAGGGATTAACTATGGCTACACCTTC
CDR3aa: CATARTGINYGYTF

v_gene: TRBV18
abundance: NA
j_gene: TRBJ1-1
d_gene: NA
CDR3nt: TGTGCCAGCTCAGTACCGGGACGGATGGAGAACACTGAAGCTTTCTTT
CDR3aa: CASSVPGRMENTEAFF

v_gene: TRBV5-1
abundance: NA
j_gene: TRBJ2-5
d_gene: TRBD2
CDR3nt: TGCGCCAGCAGCTTGGGACTAGCGGGGGGGTCTGAGACCCAGTACTTC
CDR3aa: CASSLGLAGGSETQYF

v_gene: TRBV29-1
abundance: NA
j_gene: TRBJ1-4
d_gene: NA
CDR3nt: TGCAGCGTGGGAATTAGGGGCCCCAGAGTACGGTCCTCGGAAAAACTGTTTTTT
CDR3aa: CSVGIRGPRVRSSEKLFF

v_gene: TRBV5-5
abundance: NA
j_gene: TRBJ2-7
d_gene: TRBD2
CDR3nt: TGTGCCAGCAGTTCCCCGGGACTAAGTCCCTACGAGCAGTACTTC
CDR3aa: CASSSPGLSPYEQYF

v_gene: TRBV10-3
abundance: NA
j_gene: TRBJ2-3
d_gene: TRBD2
CDR3nt: TGTGCCATCAGTGATTTAGCGGGGGGAAGCACAGATACGCAGTATTTT
CDR3aa: CAISDLAGGSTDTQYF

v_gene: TRBV19
abundance: many
j_gene: TRBJ1-6
d_gene: TRBD1
CDR3nt: TGTGCCAGTAGTATCCTCGGACAGGGGGATTCACCCCTCCACTTT
CDR3aa: CASSILGQGDSPLHF

v_gene: TRBV3-1/TRBV3-2
abundance: NA
j_gene: TRBJ2-7
d_gene: NA
CDR3nt: TGTGCCAGCAGCCAAGGGCACTCTGACCACTACGAGCAGTACTTC
CDR3aa: CASSQGHSDHYEQYF

v_gene: TRBV6-6
abundance: NA
j_gene: TRBJ1-5
d_gene: TRBD1
CDR3nt: TGTGCCAGTGTTGGGACAGAGAATCAGCCCCAGCATTTT
CDR3aa: CASVGTENQPQHF

v_gene: TRBV19
abundance: NA
j_gene: TRBJ2-7
d_gene: NA
CDR3nt: TGTGCCAGTAGTGCCCTCGGAGAGCAGTACTTC
CDR3aa: CASSALGEQYF

v_gene: TRBV4-1
abundance: few
j_gene: TRBJ1-2
d_gene: NA
CDR3nt: TGCGCCAGCAGCCAATCAGCAGGGAACCATGGCTACACCTTC
CDR3aa: CASSQSAGNHGYTF

v_gene: TRBV6-6
abundance: NA
j_gene: TRBJ1-2
d_gene: NA
CDR3nt: TGTGCCAGCATCCCCCAGGTGGGCTATGGCTACACCTTC
CDR3aa: CASIPQVGYGYTF

v_gene: TRBV7-7
abundance: NA
j_gene: TRBJ2-7
d_gene: NA
CDR3nt: TGTGCCAGCAGCCCAGGGTGGGGCCCGGAGGACGAGCAGTACTTC
CDR3aa: CASSPGWGPEDEQYF

v_gene: TRBV4-2
abundance: NA
j_gene: TRBJ1-5
d_gene: NA
CDR3nt: TGTGCCAGCAGCCAAGATGTGGTTGGGTTCCGTCAGCCCCAGCATTTT
CDR3aa: CASSQDVVGFRQPQHF

v_gene: TRBV6-5
abundance: NA
j_gene: TRBJ1-5
d_gene: NA
CDR3nt: TGTGCCAGCAGTTTTAGAAGGGATGATCAGCCCCAGCATTTT
CDR3aa: CASSFRRDDQPQHF

v_gene: TRBV18
abundance: NA
j_gene: TRBJ1-1
d_gene: NA
CDR3nt: TGTGCCAGCTCACCGGGGCACATCGGGTACACTGAAGCTTTCTTT
CDR3aa: CASSPGHIGYTEAFF

v_gene: TRBV9
abundance: NA
j_gene: TRBJ1-5
d_gene: NA
CDR3nt: TGTGCCAGCAGCGTAGGGGGTCCGGGGACCCAGCATTTT
CDR3aa: CASSVGGPGTQHF

v_gene: TRBV11-2
abundance: NA
j_gene: TRBJ2-3
d_gene: NA
CDR3nt: TGTGCCAGCAGCTTAGAATTTGGTAGCGGTAGCACAGATACGCAGTATTTT
CDR3aa: CASSLEFGSGSTDTQYF

v_gene: TRBV6-5
abundance: NA
j_gene: TRBJ1-2
d_gene: TRBD1
CDR3nt: TGTGCCACCAAGACAGGGGTTGAGGCTAACTATGGCTACACCTTC
CDR3aa: CATKTGVEANYGYTF

v_gene: TRBV7-2
abundance: NA
j_gene: TRBJ1-6
d_gene: NA
CDR3nt: TGTGCCAGCAGCCCAGGGCCCAGGGGAAGTTCACCCCTCCACTTT
CDR3aa: CASSPGPRGSSPLHF

v_gene: TRBV27
abundance: NA
j_gene: TRBJ2-1
d_gene: NA
CDR3nt: TGTGCCAGCAGTTTTTCGGCAGACAATGAGCAGTTCTTC
CDR3aa: CASSFSADNEQFF

v_gene: TRBV19
abundance: NA
j_gene: TRBJ1-2
d_gene: NA
CDR3nt: TGTGCCAGTAGTACACCTCCCGGGACCGGGGTGGTAGGCTACACCTTC
CDR3aa: CASSTPPGTGVVGYTF

v_gene: TRBV5-1
abundance: NA
j_gene: TRBJ2-1
d_gene: TRBD2
CDR3nt: TGCGCCAGCAGAGCGGGGCAGACATACAATGAGCAGTTCTTC
CDR3aa: CASRAGQTYNEQFF

v_gene: TRBV25-1
abundance: NA
j_gene: TRBJ1-2
d_gene: NA
CDR3nt: TGTGCCAGCAGTTCGGGGCAGAACTATGGCTACACCTTC
CDR3aa: CASSSGQNYGYTF

v_gene: TRBV3-1/TRBV3-2
abundance: NA
j_gene: TRBJ1-4
d_gene: NA
CDR3nt: TGTGCCAGCAGCCAAGATAGCTCCGCCGGGAGCGAAAAACTGTTTTTT
CDR3aa: CASSQDSSAGSEKLFF

v_gene: TRBV3-1/TRBV3-2
abundance: NA
j_gene: TRBJ2-1
d_gene: TRBD2
CDR3nt: TGTGCCAGCAGCCAAGCGGGACTATACAATGAGCAGTTCTTC
CDR3aa: CASSQAGLYNEQFF

v_gene: TRBV5-1
abundance: NA
j_gene: TRBJ1-1
d_gene: TRBD1
CDR3nt: TGCGCCAGCAGCTTGGTGGGGACAGAGAACACTGAAGCTTTCTTT
CDR3aa: CASSLVGTENTEAFF

v_gene: TRBV6-1
abundance: NA
j_gene: TRBJ1-1
d_gene: NA
CDR3nt: TGTGCCAGCAGTGAATCTGCTCACACTGAAGCTTTCTTT
CDR3aa: CASSESAHTEAFF

v_gene: TRBV10-3
abundance: NA
j_gene: TRBJ1-2
d_gene: TRBD1
CDR3nt: TGTGCCATCAGTGAAGGGGGCGCGGACTATGGCTACACCTTC
CDR3aa: CAISEGGADYGYTF

v_gene: TRBV4-1
abundance: NA
j_gene: TRBJ1-5
d_gene: NA
CDR3nt: TGCGCCAGCAGCCAAGATGGAGGCCAGCCCCAGCATTTT
CDR3aa: CASSQDGGQPQHF

v_gene: TRBV18
abundance: NA
j_gene: TRBJ2-1
d_gene: TRBD2
CDR3nt: TGTGCCAGCTCACCGCCTAGTCTAGCGGGGGTAAATGAGCAGTTCTTC
CDR3aa: CASSPPSLAGVNEQFF

v_gene: TRBV27
abundance: NA
j_gene: TRBJ1-1
d_gene: NA
CDR3nt: TGTGCCAGCAGTTTATATGGGCAGCCGAACACTGAAGCTTTCTTT
CDR3aa: CASSLYGQPNTEAFF